This TCR beta chain was retrieved from a study of blood T cell repertoires in COVID-19. Here immunoSEQ multiplex PCR was the method, and the copy in TCRdb shows in-frame clones only, minus some. The data hold about 97,000 clones, with 85% observed a single time. The specimen was peripheral blood. The TCR sequence derives from a woman in her 70s with active or convalescent COVID-19.

In DNA form, the CDR3 reads TGTGCCAGCAGTTCCGTGCCGGGGAACACTGAAGCTTTCTTT. Residues: CASSSVPGNTEAFF. The J gene is TRBJ1-1, the V gene TRBV6-4, with unresolved D. The CDR3 contains 14 residues. The V and J ends lost 5 bases and 1 base respectively, with 11 bases between them. Germline-derived CDR1 and CDR2 are MRHNA and SNTAGT.